These T cell receptor beta chains were read from a single sample in a study of Ad26.COV2.S vaccination and SARS-CoV-2 variants. Profiling relied on immunoSEQ multiplex PCR, and the TCRdb table lists in-frame clones only, not all of them. The sample lists a few hundred thousand clones; 83% were seen once. The source was peripheral blood, collected in a trial of Ad26.COV2.S vaccine versus placebo. Every receptor here comes from a person aged 18 to 65 who received the Ad26.COV2.S COVID-19 vaccine or a placebo. Each CDR3 is given with its conserved first and last residue. The D gene is left open where the match is weak.

J: TRBJ2-1; length: 11; V: TRBV30; D: .; DNA: TGTGCCTTCCTCCGGGGCAAAACTCAGTTCTTC; CDR3: CAFLRGKTQFF
J: TRBJ1-3; length: 14; V: TRBV12-5; D: .; DNA: TGTGCTAGTGGCCTAGGGGTTTCAGGAAACACCATATATTTT; CDR3: CASGLGVSGNTIYF
J: TRBJ2-1; length: 16; V: TRBV29-1; D: TRBD2; DNA: TGCAGCGCGGGACTAGCGGGAGAGACCTCCTACAATGAGCAGTTCTTC; CDR3: CSAGLAGETSYNEQFF
J: TRBJ1-1; length: 14; V: TRBV11-2; D: .; DNA: TGTGCCAGCAGCTGGGGACAACTCGGCACTGAAGCTTTCTTT; CDR3: CASSWGQLGTEAFF
J: TRBJ1-3; length: 14; V: TRBV9; D: .; DNA: TGTGCCAGCAGCTCGGGCCCCTCTGGAAACACCATATATTTT; CDR3: CASSSGPSGNTIYF
J: TRBJ2-5; length: 14; V: TRBV19; D: .; DNA: TGTGCCAGTAGACTGGGGGCTGCGATCGAGACCCAGTACTTC; CDR3: CASRLGAAIETQYF
J: TRBJ1-2; length: 15; V: TRBV19; D: TRBD1; DNA: TGTGCCAGTAGTCCCGGACAGGCAGCTCCTTATGGCTACACCTTC; CDR3: CASSPGQAAPYGYTF
J: TRBJ2-5; length: 15; V: TRBV4-2; D: TRBD2; DNA: TGTGCCAGCGGTACTAGCGGAATAAACCAAGAGACCCAGTACTTC; CDR3: CASGTSGINQETQYF
J: TRBJ2-7; length: 13; V: TRBV7-6; D: .; DNA: TGTGCCAGCAGCGCACAGGGCCTCTACGAGCAGTACTTC; CDR3: CASSAQGLYEQYF
J: TRBJ1-2; length: 13; V: TRBV19; D: .; DNA: TGTGCCAGTAGTATCGACAAGTACTATGGCTACACCTTC; CDR3: CASSIDKYYGYTF
J: TRBJ1-4; length: 16; V: TRBV25-1; D: .; DNA: TGTGCCAGCAGTGAATCTCCCACAGCAACTAATGAAAAACTGTTTTTT; CDR3: CASSESPTATNEKLFF
J: TRBJ2-7; length: 13; V: TRBV28; D: TRBD1; DNA: TGTGCCAGCAGAGGGACAGCACTCTACGAGCAGTACTTC; CDR3: CASRGTALYEQYF
J: TRBJ1-5; length: 13; V: TRBV2; D: TRBD1; DNA: TGTGCCAGCACCGACTTTCAGGGGGTGGCCCAGCATTTT; CDR3: CASTDFQGVAQHF
J: TRBJ2-2; length: 16; V: TRBV7-9; D: TRBD1; DNA: TGTGCCAGCAGCTTATTACGGACAGGATCTACCGGGGAGCTGTTTTTT; CDR3: CASSLLRTGSTGELFF
J: TRBJ1-6; length: 14; V: TRBV4-2; D: TRBD1; DNA: TGTGCCAGCAGCCTGACAGGGGTTAATTCACCCCTCCACTTT; CDR3: CASSLTGVNSPLHF
J: TRBJ2-7; length: 15; V: TRBV18; D: .; DNA: TGTGCCAGCTCACCACCTCGCGCGGGGACCTACGAGCAGTACTTC; CDR3: CASSPPRAGTYEQYF
J: TRBJ1-1; length: 12; V: TRBV5-1; D: TRBD1; DNA: TGCGCCAGCAGCCAGGGGGCGGAAGAAGCTTTCTTT; CDR3: CASSQGAEEAFF
J: TRBJ2-1; length: 14; V: TRBV29-1; D: TRBD1; DNA: TGCAGCGTCGGTGGGACAGGGAAAGCGCGTGAGCAGTTCTTC; CDR3: CSVGGTGKAREQFF
J: TRBJ2-1; length: 16; V: TRBV27; D: TRBD2; DNA: TGTGCCAGCAGTCCGGGAGCGGGGGGGCCCTACAATGAGCAGTTCTTC; CDR3: CASSPGAGGPYNEQFF
J: TRBJ2-7; length: 12; V: TRBV27; D: .; DNA: TGTGCCAGCAGTCCCGCGTTAGGGAAGCAGTACTTC; CDR3: CASSPALGKQYF